Each of the 3 T cell receptor beta chains below was sequenced from the same sample in a study of T-cell reconstitution after alpha-beta-depleted transplantation in children. Molecular barcoding with unique molecular identifiers was used for the TCRbeta library. TCRdb re-called the PCR reads with MiXCR, one entry per CDR3 protein. The sample has about 160,000 distinct CDR3 sequences, roughly 10% seen once. Sequenced material: PBMCs, taken before TCRalphabeta/CD19-depleted stem cell transplant. The receptors stem from a boy younger than 10 with acute myeloid leukemia, due to receive a stem cell transplant.

In its sample, this clonotype was seen many times. This sequence joins TRBV29-1 and TRBJ2-3; 13 positions match TRBD2. The CDR3 consists of 15 residues. Germline trimming cut 5 bases from V and 3 bases from J; bases unmatched to any gene: 5. Germline V gives CDR1 SQVTM, CDR2 ANQGSEA. The CDR3 DNA sequence: TGCAGCGTTAATGGACTAGCGGGAGTAACAGATACGCAGTATTTT. Protein product: CSVNGLAGVTDTQYF.

At least ten counts were recorded for this clonotype. The V and J genes are TRBV15 and TRBJ2-2; D possibly matches TRBD1 or TRBD2 (5 bases each). Trimming took 4 bases from V and 6 from J, leaving 15 bases between them. The CDR3 has 15 amino acids. Per germline, CDR1 LNHNV and CDR2 YYDKDF (reference sequence). This CDR3 reads CATSTITLGAGELFF. Written as DNA, the CDR3 is TGTGCCACCAGCACCATCACGTTGGGGGCCGGGGAGCTGTTTTTT.

As DNA, the CDR3 is TGTGCCAGCAGCCGACTAACAGATACGCAGTATTTT. This encodes CASSRLTDTQYF. This sequence joins TRBV5-6 and TRBJ2-3, with TRBD2 as a possible D gene (5 bases). Germline V gene data show CDR1 as SGHDT and CDR2 as YYEEEE. This CDR3 comprises 12 residues. Trimming stripped 4 bases from V and 3 bases from J, with 6 bases between.